The T cell receptor beta chain described here comes from a study of T cells in Graves' hyperthyroidism and ophthalmopathy. As for the study in general: Peripheral blood draws took place at initial diagnosis, ahead of any treatment.

About this clonotype: The junction shows a germline mismatch at one end, possibly a read error.

CDR3 length: 15 amino acids. Germline CDR1 is MGHRA and CDR2 is YSYEKL. TCR beta CDR3 sequences were amplified from RNA transcripts. First-round RT-PCR with HTBI primers amplified the TCR CDR3 region. MiXCR, applied by TCRdb to the multiplex PCR reads, yields one record per CDR3 protein. The data show approximately 410,000 distinct CDR3 sequences, with 12% to 15% seen just once and 5.3% held by the top ten. The sample was blood. The rearrangement joins TRBV4-1 to TRBJ2-5; 7 positions match TRBD2. The receptor comes from a young woman with Graves' hyperthyroidism. CDR3 residues: CASGQGEGPQETQYF. CDR3 nucleotide sequence: TGCGCCAGCGGCCAAGGGGAGGGACCGCAAGAGACCCAGTACTTC.